This T cell receptor (beta chain) was recorded in a study of blood T cell repertoires in COVID-19. A single count supports this clone. V was pared by 4 bases and J by 4 bases, with 14 bases between. Germline V lookup: CDR1 SGHDT, CDR2 YYEEEE. The CDR3 is 15 residues long. Generated by immunoSEQ multiplex PCR, the TCRdb table keeps only in-frame clones and is missing some. The sample carries roughly 260,000 clones, 91% recorded once. The rearrangement links TRBV5-6 to TRBJ2-2; no reliable D call. The clonotype comes from a person under 35 with COVID-19, enrolled during active disease. The sequenced sample was peripheral blood. The CDR3 is CASSAFKEFTGELFF. Here the CDR3 DNA reads TGTGCCAGCAGCGCTTTTAAGGAGTTCACCGGGGAGCTGTTTTTT.